One sample yielded the 2 T cell receptor beta chains listed below, sequenced in a study of blood T cell repertoires in COVID-19 (TCRdb year 2020). Library prep was done by the immunoSEQ multiplex PCR assay. TCRdb carries this immuneACCESS record with in-frame sequences only. Its versions omit some clonotypes, under half of them owing to an unresolved V gene in the studies checked, with the rest unexplained. This sample holds 55,000 to 70,000 clones; 82% were observed only once. 9% to 10% of the sample goes to the ten largest clones. The sequenced sample was peripheral blood. The source of these receptors is a woman aged 80 or older with acute or convalescent COVID-19.

The V and J genes are TRBV9 and TRBJ2-6; TRBD1 is a possible D gene (6 bases). V was trimmed by 4 bases and J by 0 bases, leaving 14 bases between them. Germline V lookup: CDR1 SGDLS, CDR2 YYNGEE. This CDR3 spans 17 amino acids. The CDR3 sequence is CASSPRGQNSGANVLTF. The CDR3 bases are TGTGCCAGCAGCCCACGGGGACAAAACTCTGGGGCCAACGTCCTGACTTTC.

This chain links TRBV3-1 (or the pseudogene TRBV3-2) with TRBJ1-2; 7 nucleotides line up with TRBD1. With 1 base clipped from V and 14 bases from J, the junction kept 7 bases outside the gene matches. The CDR3 runs 12 residues. Per the germline V gene, CDR1 is LGHDT and CDR2 is YNNKEL (reference sequence). The DNA of the CDR3 is TGTGCCAGCAGCCAAGGAAGAGGGGGCCTTACCTTC. As protein: CASSQGRGGLTF.